Detailed here is one T cell receptor (beta chain). The record originates from a study of preoperative IRX-2 immunotherapy in early breast cancer. Per germline, CDR1 LNHDA and CDR2 SQIVND (reference sequence). The CDR3 runs to 15 residues. V dropped 1 base and J dropped 2 bases, with 9 bases sitting between them. Treatment indicated: preoperative locoregional IRX-2 cytokine immunotherapy. Patients received preoperative, locoregional IRX-2 cytokine immunotherapy in a phase Ib study. Profiled with immunoSEQ multiplex PCR; TCRdb holds only in-frame clones, not every one. Among tens of thousands of clones listed, about 81% were seen once.

The sequence was obtained from a human donor with breast cancer. Sequenced here: lymph node tissue, sampled after IRX-2 immunotherapy. The chain couples TRBV19 to TRBJ1-5; D uncertain. CDR3 bases: TGTGCCAGTAGTATAGCCCCCCCGGGCAATCAGCCCCAGCATTTT. It encodes CASSIAPPGNQPQHF. The full variable domain, completed using reference TRBV19 and TRBJ1-5, is DGGITQSPKYLFRKEGQNVTLSCEQNLNHDAMYWYRQDPGQGLRLIYYSQIVNDFQKGDIAEGYSVSREKKESFPLTVTSAQKNPTAFYLCASSIAPPGNQPQHFGDGTRLSIL.